This is a list of T cell receptor beta chains from one sample in a study of cytomegalovirus exposure and HLA in healthy donors. Libraries were prepared by immunoSEQ multiplex PCR; TCRdb keeps only in-frame clonotypes and omits some of them. The sample yields over 100,000 clones, over 65% seen once. The sample consisted of PBMCs. These receptors all come from a female donor in good health and CMV-seropositive. The conserved cysteine and the conserved F or W are not part of the CDR3 here. A clone size is listed for some rows: how often the clone was seen (once, few, many), or a class if it is expanded.

v_call clone_size cdr3_aa
TRBV4-1 . ASSSGQWGDTEAF
TRBV5-1 . ASSWGVPNTGELF
TRBV2 few ASEGTGGWETQY
TRBV7-3 few ASSLGWGGQETQY
TRBV25-1 . ASSEESSGGLGYT
TRBV11-2 once ASSGVAEAF
TRBV5-1 few ASSLAGGNTGELF
TRBV29-1 . SGAGTGNTIY
TRBV5-5 . ASSPVASGMGTGELF
TRBV27 . ASSLLLAGGPYTQY
TRBV7-9 . ASSLVGGGSSSYEQY
TRBV2 . ASSFDTSGNTIY
TRBV2 . ASSALGTGSGELF
TRBV28 . ASEEGQAGNTIY
TRBV11-2 . ASGRGDSPLH
TRBV27 once ASSFLGNQPQH
TRBV5-6 . ASSLKPVSSYEQY
TRBV28 . ASSLGGTGTQY
TRBV5-6 . ASRSSGTAPEKLF
TRBV4-2 . ASSQDQISGGITGQF
TRBV27 few ASRWGQGQETQY
TRBV28 once ASNIIRTSGGTDTQY
TRBV2 . ASTLAGETQY
TRBV5-1 . ASSPDGTGGRQY
TRBV10-1 . ASSVGTDYQETQY
TRBV6-5 . ASSSYRSTNEKLF
TRBV18 . ASSPPTPSDEQY
TRBV5-4 . ASSLAAVRADTQY
TRBV6-5 few ASSPPGLSNYGYT
TRBV2 . ASIRQGVNYGYT
TRBV2 . ASSDYGGSYGYT
TRBV5-1 . ASSPDPTGSYEQY
TRBV7-8 once ASSRLNQDTQETQY
TRBV5-1 . ASSLESGEIFEQF
TRBV15 . ATSRSERGVYNEQF
TRBV27 . ASSLSGVGYT
TRBV5-4 . ASSSNTSPDTQY
TRBV2 . ASSEAASGVNEKLF
TRBV10-2 . ASSESGRGEKLF
TRBV6-5 . ASSYSQQAGGYT
TRBV7-8 few ASSPTGAVFSGNTIY
TRBV14 . ASSQGWGLAGGPYNEQF
TRBV4-2 . ASSQGLADTDTQY
TRBV19 . ASSISGNQPQH
TRBV10-3 . AISAPGETQY
TRBV19 once ASSITQGTGTSNQPQH
TRBV10-3 . AISEETGGIEAF
TRBV28 . ASSTGGSPSYNEQF
TRBV27 . ASSFLNAGVEKLF
TRBV27 few ASSFGDRYQPQH
TRBV6-5 . ASSYGVGQATEAF
TRBV19 . ASTRNWGGRGPQH
TRBV14 once ASSFGTSGTLAGELF
TRBV2 . ASSAQGGADTQY